This TCR beta chain was recovered during a study of T cell repertoires in ileal Crohn's disease. Overall study context: Operated complications were stricturing disease (61%) and penetrating disease (about 40%).

Clones were sequenced by immunoSEQ multiplex PCR, and TCRdb holds only the in-frame ones, with some missing. Of approximately 3,500 clones listed, approximately 91% were seen once; the top ten hold 5%. Sequencing used ileal tissue. The TCR was taken from an adult with Crohn's disease.

CDR3 nucleotides: TGTGCCAGCAGAAACCTCAGAGATGAGCAGTTCTTC. Protein sequence: CASRNLRDEQFF. V usage is TRBV28 and J usage is TRBJ2-1; D gene uncertain. V was cut by 6 bases and J by 8 bases, with 11 bases left in between. Per germline, CDR1 MDHEN and CDR2 SYDVKM. The CDR3 is 12 amino acids.